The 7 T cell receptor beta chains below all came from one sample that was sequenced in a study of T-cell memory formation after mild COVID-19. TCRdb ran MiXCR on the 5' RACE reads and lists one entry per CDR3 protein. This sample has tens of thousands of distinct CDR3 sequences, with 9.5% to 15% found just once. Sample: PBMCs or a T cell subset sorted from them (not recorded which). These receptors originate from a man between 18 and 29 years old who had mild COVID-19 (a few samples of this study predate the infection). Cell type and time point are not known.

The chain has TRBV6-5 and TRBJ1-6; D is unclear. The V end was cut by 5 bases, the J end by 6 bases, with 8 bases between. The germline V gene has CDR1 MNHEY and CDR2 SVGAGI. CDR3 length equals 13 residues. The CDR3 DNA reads TGTGCCAGCAGTGTGGGCCGTAATTCACCCCTCCACTTT. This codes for CASSVGRNSPLHF.

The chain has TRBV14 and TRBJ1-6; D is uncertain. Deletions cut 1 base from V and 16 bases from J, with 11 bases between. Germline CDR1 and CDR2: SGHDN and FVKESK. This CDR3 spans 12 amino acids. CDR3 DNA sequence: TGTGCCAGCAGCCAAGGCTTACTAAGTCTCCACTTT. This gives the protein CASSQGLLSLHF.

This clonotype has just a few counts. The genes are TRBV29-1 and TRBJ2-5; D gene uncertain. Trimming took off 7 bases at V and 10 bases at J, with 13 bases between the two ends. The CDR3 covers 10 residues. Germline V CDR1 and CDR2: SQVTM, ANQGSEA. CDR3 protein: CSATQGRQYF. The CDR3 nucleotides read TGCAGCGCCACGCAAGGACGCCAGTACTTC.

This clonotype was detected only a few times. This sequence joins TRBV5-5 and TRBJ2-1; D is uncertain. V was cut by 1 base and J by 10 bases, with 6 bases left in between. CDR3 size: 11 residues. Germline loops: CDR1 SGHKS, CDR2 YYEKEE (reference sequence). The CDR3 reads CASSLIAEQFF. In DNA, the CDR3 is TGTGCCAGCAGCTTGATCGCCGAGCAGTTCTTC.

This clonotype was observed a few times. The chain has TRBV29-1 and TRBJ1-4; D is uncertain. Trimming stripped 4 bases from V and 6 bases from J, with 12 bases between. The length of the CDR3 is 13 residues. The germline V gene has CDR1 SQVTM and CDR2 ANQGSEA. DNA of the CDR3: TGCAGCGTTGTATATGCGGTGGATGAAAAACTGTTTTTT. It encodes CSVVYAVDEKLFF.

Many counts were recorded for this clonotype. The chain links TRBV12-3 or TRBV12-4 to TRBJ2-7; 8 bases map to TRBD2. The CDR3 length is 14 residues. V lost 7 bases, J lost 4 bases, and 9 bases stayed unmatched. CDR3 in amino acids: CASNQGPGGYEQYF. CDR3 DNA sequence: TGTGCCAGCAACCAAGGGCCGGGAGGGTACGAGCAGTACTTC.

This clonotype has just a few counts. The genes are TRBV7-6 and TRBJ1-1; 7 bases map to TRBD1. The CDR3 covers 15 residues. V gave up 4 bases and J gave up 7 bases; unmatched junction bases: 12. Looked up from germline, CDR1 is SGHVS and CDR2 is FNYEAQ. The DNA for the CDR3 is TGTGCCAGCAGCTCCAGCGCAGGGGGTGGAAGTGAAGCTTTCTTT. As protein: CASSSSAGGGSEAFF.